The rows below give T cell receptor beta chains drawn from one sample of a study of brain metastases from non-small cell lung cancer. Assay used: immunoSEQ multiplex PCR; TCRdb lists only in-frame clones, some missing. The repertoire has just over 1,500 clones, roughly nine tenths of them found once; the top ten carry roughly 4.9%. The sample was tumor-adjacent normal tissue. These receptors all stem from a donor aged 40 or over with non-small cell lung cancer. Both conserved end residues are part of each CDR3. A D gene is named only where the DNA matches it firmly. The listing skips clone size in some rows; elsewhere it reads once, few, many or a size class.

j_call cdr3_length v_call d_call clone_size cdr3_nt cdr3_aa
TRBJ1-5 14 TRBV2 NA NA TGTGCCAGCAGTGACACAGGGCGAGGGCAGCCCCAGCATTTT CASSDTGRGQPQHF
TRBJ1-5 14 TRBV6-2/TRBV6-3 NA NA TGTGCCAGCAGCATGCCCCTTAGCAATCAGCCCCAGCATTTT CASSMPLSNQPQHF
TRBJ1-5 15 TRBV19 TRBD1 NA TGTGCCAGTAGTATCCCGGGACAGGGGACGCAGCCCCAGCATTTT CASSIPGQGTQPQHF
TRBJ2-7 14 TRBV7-9 NA NA TGTGCCAGCAGCTTAGGGTCTCCCTTCTACGAGCAGTACTTC CASSLGSPFYEQYF
TRBJ1-1 11 TRBV19 NA NA TGTGCCAGTAGGTCGAGATCTGAAGCTTTCTTT CASRSRSEAFF
TRBJ1-1 14 TRBV27 NA once TGTGCCAGCAGTTTATCGGGAGGGTGGACTGAAGCTTTCTTT CASSLSGGWTEAFF
TRBJ2-7 14 TRBV7-9 TRBD1 NA TGTGCCAGCAGCTTGGACAGGGGGATATACGAGCAGTACTTC CASSLDRGIYEQYF
TRBJ1-2 12 TRBV7-9 NA NA TGTGCCAGCAGCTTAGGGGCAGATGGCTACACCTTC CASSLGADGYTF
TRBJ2-1 15 TRBV15 NA NA TGTGCCACCAGCAGAGCGGGGGGACAAACGGCTGAGCAGTTCTTC CATSRAGGQTAEQFF
TRBJ2-1 11 TRBV9 NA NA TGTGCCAGCAGCTCAACTAGCGAGCAGTTCTTC CASSSTSEQFF
TRBJ2-7 14 TRBV13 NA once TGTGCCAGCAGCTCACGGACAGTAAACTACGAGCAGTACTTC CASSSRTVNYEQYF
TRBJ2-1 16 TRBV7-9 TRBD1 NA TGTGTCAGCAGCTTAGTCGGTTGGACAGGGGGCAATGAGCAGTTCTTC CVSSLVGWTGGNEQFF
TRBJ1-1 13 TRBV5-1 NA NA TGCGCCAGCAGCTGGGACGGGAACACTGAAGCTTTCTTT CASSWDGNTEAFF
TRBJ1-5 13 TRBV2 NA NA TGTGCCAGCAAGCCCGACGGCAATCAGCCCCAGCATTTT CASKPDGNQPQHF
TRBJ1-6 21 TRBV4-2 NA once TGTGCCAGCAGCCAAGATGCCCCACGAGGACAGACTGATTCCTATAATTCACCCCTCCACTTT CASSQDAPRGQTDSYNSPLHF
TRBJ1-1 13 TRBV6-4 NA NA TGTGCCAGCAGTACCGATATGAACACTGAAGCTTTCTTT CASSTDMNTEAFF
TRBJ2-2 15 TRBV28 TRBD1 NA TGTGCCAGCAGATCGGGACAGGGGCGCACCGGGGAGCTGTTTTTT CASRSGQGRTGELFF
TRBJ1-2 11 TRBV20-1 NA NA TGCAGTGCACCTGAAGGTCTAATCTACACCTTC CSAPEGLIYTF
TRBJ2-7 15 TRBV14 NA NA TGTGCCAGCAGCCAAGCATGGGCCGGACCCTACGAGCAGTACTTC CASSQAWAGPYEQYF